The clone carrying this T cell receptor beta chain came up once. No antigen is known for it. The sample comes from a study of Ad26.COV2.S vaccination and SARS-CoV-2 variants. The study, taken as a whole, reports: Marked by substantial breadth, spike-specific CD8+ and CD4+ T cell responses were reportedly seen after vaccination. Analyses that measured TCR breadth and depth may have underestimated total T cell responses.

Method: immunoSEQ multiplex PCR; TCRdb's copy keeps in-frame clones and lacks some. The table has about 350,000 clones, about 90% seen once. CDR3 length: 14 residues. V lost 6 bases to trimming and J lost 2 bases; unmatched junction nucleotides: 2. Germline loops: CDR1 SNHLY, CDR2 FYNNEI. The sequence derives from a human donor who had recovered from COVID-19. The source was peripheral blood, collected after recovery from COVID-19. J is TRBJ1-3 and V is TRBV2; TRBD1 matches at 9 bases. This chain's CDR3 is CASRDRGTGNTIYF. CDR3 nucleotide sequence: TGTGCCAGCAGAGACAGGGGGACTGGAAACACCATATATTTT.